This TCR beta chain is from a study of OX40 agonist ivuxolimab in advanced cancers. Overall study context: Hepatocellular carcinoma, melanoma, renal cell or head and neck cancer was diagnosed in the dose-escalation patients. Prior anti-PD-1, anti-PD-L1 or anti-CTLA-4 therapy was allowed; around 43% had some.

Germline CDR1 is WSHSY and CDR2 is SAAADI. J lost 5 bases, V lost 6 bases, and 4 bases had no gene match. This CDR3 comprises 14 residues. Comment on this clone: Its specificity is unknown.

Whole-study results and caveats: Antigens targeted by the expanded peripheral T cells were not determined.

Produced via immunoSEQ multiplex PCR; TCRdb's table is partial and in-frame only. The repertoire holds roughly 92,000 clones, with about 90% as singletons. This receptor was taken from an adult with an advanced solid tumor such as melanoma, head and neck, liver or kidney cancer. J is TRBJ2-1 and V is TRBV10-2, with 10 bases aligning to TRBD2. The sample here was CD4+ or CD8+ T cells sorted from blood, taken in a trial of the OX40 agonist ivuxolimab. CDR3 sequence: CASRLAGLDNEQFF. CDR3 nucleotides: TGCGCCAGCAGACTAGCGGGACTCGACAATGAGCAGTTCTTC.